The present TCR beta chain was sequenced within a study of blood T cell repertoires in COVID-19. Germline V lookup: CDR1 SGHVS, CDR2 FQNEAQ. V lost 5 bases and J 2 bases, leaving 19 bases between the germline ends. The CDR3 has 17 residues. How the authors handled the data: Amplifying reference gene primers gave estimates of nucleated cell counts. Repertoires were generated with immunoSEQ multiplex PCR, while TCRdb's copy carries only in-frame clones and drops some. D and trimming were read from the DNA, whereas the V and J calls and clone size are those reported in that table. This table holds about 180,000 clones, about 91% found once.

The receptor was isolated from a woman aged 30 to 39 with acute or convalescent COVID-19. This chain joins TRBV7-8 and TRBJ2-4; D is unresolved. The sequencing input was peripheral blood. CDR3 in amino acids: CASSPALYVLSKNIQYF. The DNA for the CDR3 is TGTGCCAGCAGCCCAGCCCTTTATGTTTTATCCAAAAACATTCAGTACTTC.